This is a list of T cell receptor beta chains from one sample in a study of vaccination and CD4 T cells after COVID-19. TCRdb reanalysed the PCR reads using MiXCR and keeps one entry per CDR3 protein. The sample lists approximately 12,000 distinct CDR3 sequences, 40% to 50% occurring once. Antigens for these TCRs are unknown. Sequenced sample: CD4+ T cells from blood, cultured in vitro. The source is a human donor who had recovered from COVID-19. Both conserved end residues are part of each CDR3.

CDR3aa: CSATRGFNSPLHF
j_gene: TRBJ1-6
v_gene: TRBV20-1

CDR3aa: CSARAYGAGSYEQYF
j_gene: TRBJ2-7
v_gene: TRBV20-1

CDR3aa: CSATEQAGGLETQYF
j_gene: TRBJ2-5
v_gene: TRBV20-1

CDR3aa: CSASHENEKLFF
j_gene: TRBJ1-4
v_gene: TRBV20-1

CDR3aa: CASSYGRANTEAFF
j_gene: TRBJ1-1
v_gene: TRBV7-2

CDR3aa: CASSQERLYEQYF
j_gene: TRBJ2-7
v_gene: TRBV4-2

CDR3aa: CASSEGMGTDTQYF
j_gene: TRBJ2-3
v_gene: TRBV2

CDR3aa: CSATVITSDTQYF
j_gene: TRBJ2-3
v_gene: TRBV20-1

CDR3aa: CASSAAGGQGVLTGDHTIYF
j_gene: TRBJ1-3
v_gene: TRBV19

CDR3aa: CASRNTGGNQPQHF
j_gene: TRBJ1-5
v_gene: TRBV12-3/TRBV12-4

CDR3aa: CASSLKSRGELFF
j_gene: TRBJ2-2
v_gene: TRBV7-8

CDR3aa: CASKTVIQETQYF
j_gene: TRBJ2-5
v_gene: TRBV2

CDR3aa: CASSQEKGYPYEQYF
j_gene: TRBJ2-7
v_gene: TRBV4-3

CDR3aa: CASSADRANNQPQHF
j_gene: TRBJ1-5
v_gene: TRBV2

CDR3aa: CSARDTSHYLSGNTIYF
j_gene: TRBJ1-3
v_gene: TRBV20-1

CDR3aa: CASSQRGSGEETQYF
j_gene: TRBJ2-5
v_gene: TRBV4-3

CDR3aa: CSANRQTGRGDTDTQYF
j_gene: TRBJ2-3
v_gene: TRBV20-1

CDR3aa: CATSTGLADSDTQYF
j_gene: TRBJ2-3
v_gene: TRBV15

CDR3aa: CSARVQGLRAEAFF
j_gene: TRBJ1-1
v_gene: TRBV20-1

CDR3aa: CASISPAPAAEAFF
j_gene: TRBJ1-1
v_gene: TRBV19

CDR3aa: CASSESYEVSGANVLTF
j_gene: TRBJ2-6
v_gene: TRBV6-1

CDR3aa: CASSFQGRTGGYTF
j_gene: TRBJ1-2
v_gene: TRBV27

CDR3aa: CASSYEFGGDSNQPQHF
j_gene: TRBJ1-5
v_gene: TRBV6-2/TRBV6-3

CDR3aa: CATSDRGRRGEAFF
j_gene: TRBJ1-1
v_gene: TRBV24-1

CDR3aa: CASSPPLVGETQYF
j_gene: TRBJ2-5
v_gene: TRBV6-1

CDR3aa: CASSLRRLAYGELFF
j_gene: TRBJ2-2
v_gene: TRBV7-2

CDR3aa: CASRYTSSPTDTQYF
j_gene: TRBJ2-3
v_gene: TRBV7-2

CDR3aa: CASSQDGVPGGELFF
j_gene: TRBJ2-2
v_gene: TRBV4-1

CDR3aa: CASSLALRTANTGELFF
j_gene: TRBJ2-2
v_gene: TRBV7-9

CDR3aa: CASSSQGAVTEAFF
j_gene: TRBJ1-1
v_gene: TRBV11-2

CDR3aa: CASSPGQSNQPQHF
j_gene: TRBJ1-5
v_gene: TRBV5-1

CDR3aa: CASSSSHGSRAQYF
j_gene: TRBJ2-5
v_gene: TRBV11-3

CDR3aa: CASIETTLNEQFF
j_gene: TRBJ2-1
v_gene: TRBV6-1

CDR3aa: CSAEPGQETNYEQYF
j_gene: TRBJ2-7
v_gene: TRBV20-1

CDR3aa: CAAGDYAGELFF
j_gene: TRBJ2-2
v_gene: TRBV28

CDR3aa: CASSERRVLETGELFF
j_gene: TRBJ2-2
v_gene: TRBV7-3

CDR3aa: CSARDPGLAGRTDTQYF
j_gene: TRBJ2-3
v_gene: TRBV20-1

CDR3aa: CASSLGDRPLHF
j_gene: TRBJ1-6
v_gene: TRBV6-2/TRBV6-3

CDR3aa: CAIMPPGSPLYGYTF
j_gene: TRBJ1-2
v_gene: TRBV19

CDR3aa: CASSLRRGFYGYTF
j_gene: TRBJ1-2
v_gene: TRBV6-2/TRBV6-3

CDR3aa: CASSSAPGTDTEAFF
j_gene: TRBJ1-1
v_gene: TRBV6-2/TRBV6-3

CDR3aa: CASRTLVREKLFF
j_gene: TRBJ1-4
v_gene: TRBV28

CDR3aa: CAWTQPGGRGDYEQYF
j_gene: TRBJ2-7
v_gene: TRBV30

CDR3aa: CASSLGGNTEAFF
j_gene: TRBJ1-1
v_gene: TRBV12-3/TRBV12-4

CDR3aa: CASDPGQGYEQYF
j_gene: TRBJ2-7
v_gene: TRBV6-1

CDR3aa: CASSYTSGRTDTQYF
j_gene: TRBJ2-3
v_gene: TRBV7-2

CDR3aa: CASSLRQGPANTGELFF
j_gene: TRBJ2-2
v_gene: TRBV7-3

CDR3aa: CSAVPDGLGNQPQHF
j_gene: TRBJ1-5
v_gene: TRBV20-1

CDR3aa: CASSPRLSPLSYNEQFF
j_gene: TRBJ2-1
v_gene: TRBV6-2/TRBV6-3

CDR3aa: CASSEDITIQYF
j_gene: TRBJ2-4
v_gene: TRBV2

CDR3aa: CASSLRGGDTGELFF
j_gene: TRBJ2-2
v_gene: TRBV7-3

CDR3aa: CASSSRWAEDTQYF
j_gene: TRBJ2-3
v_gene: TRBV11-3

CDR3aa: CASRPSENQPQHF
j_gene: TRBJ1-5
v_gene: TRBV6-1

CDR3aa: CSASRNTQYF
j_gene: TRBJ2-3
v_gene: TRBV20-1

CDR3aa: CASSPPASPYEQYF
j_gene: TRBJ2-7
v_gene: TRBV21-1

CDR3aa: CSAVRGGLEQYF
j_gene: TRBJ2-7
v_gene: TRBV20-1

CDR3aa: CASIRSISYNEQFF
j_gene: TRBJ2-1
v_gene: TRBV28

CDR3aa: CASSRTFPGRASRYEQYF
j_gene: TRBJ2-7
v_gene: TRBV6-1